This TCR beta chain comes out of a study of shared clonotypes between healthy human individuals. At deep level, the assay was performed. About 32,000 T cell genomes (around 300 ng DNA) went into each PBMC replicate. Profiled with immunoSEQ multiplex PCR; TCRdb holds only in-frame clones, not every one. The sample consists of fewer than 550,000 clones, about 79% of them appearing once. In regard to this clone: Its cognate antigen is unknown.

The CDR3 is 16 residues long. Trimming at V came to 3 bases and at J to 8 bases, leaving 14 bases not matched to a gene. Germline loops: CDR1 MDHEN, CDR2 SYDVKM. General study findings and limits: The sole specimen, blood, was sampled, and tissue repertoires likely differ. The represented genetic and exposure-history diversity was limited by the small number of donors.

The chain links TRBV28 to TRBJ1-1; 8 positions agree with TRBD1. The sequenced sample consisted of PBMCs. This clonotype was obtained from a woman aged 40 to 50 in good health. Some clones in this sample may be carry-over from other donors' samples. This CDR3 is CASSFLDRAPVMEAFF. CDR3 bases: TGTGCCAGCAGTTTCTTGGACAGGGCCCCAGTGATGGAAGCTTTCTTT.